The clone carrying this TCR beta chain was observed a handful of times. This sample was included in a study of OX40 agonist ivuxolimab in advanced cancers. The CDR3 is made up of 14 amino acids. After removal of 6 bases from V and 6 bases from J, the junction contained 9 bases not matched to a gene. Germline V gives CDR1 SNHLY, CDR2 FYNNEI. Here immunoSEQ multiplex PCR was the method, and the copy in TCRdb shows in-frame clones only, minus some. The repertoire includes tens of thousands of clones, more than 75% of them detected once, and 0.32% sits in the top ten. The input for sequencing was CD4+ or CD8+ T cells sorted from blood, taken in a trial of the OX40 agonist ivuxolimab. V gene TRBV2 combines with J gene TRBJ1-1, with TRBD1 matching 8 bases. The source of this sequence is an adult with an advanced solid tumor such as melanoma, head and neck, liver or kidney cancer. CDR3 amino acids: CASRDRGEGPEAFF. The DNA of the CDR3 is TGTGCCAGCAGAGACAGGGGCGAAGGTCCTGAAGCTTTCTTT.